A selection of T cell receptor beta chains follows, all from one sample in a study of CXCR4 blockade with PD-1 therapy in pancreatic cancer. TCRdb's table, derived via immunoSEQ multiplex PCR, lists solely in-frame clones and lacks some. This sample carries 5,000 or so clones, around 50% of them seen once, and the ten largest clones take approximately 8.2%. The sequenced sample consisted of tumor tissue. The source is a human donor with pancreatic ductal adenocarcinoma. Both conserved end residues are part of each CDR3. Each record gives: D gene, V gene, J gene, clone size, CDR3 DNA, CDR3 protein. D genes are given only for firm matches. Clone size is stated in some rows and not others, as once, few, many or a class when expanded.

D gene: -
V gene: TRBV11-3
J gene: TRBJ2-7
clone size: few
CDR3 DNA: TGTGCCAGCAGCTGGGGGGGACAGAGCACTTACGAGCAGTACTTC
CDR3 protein: CASSWGGQSTYEQYF

D gene: -
V gene: TRBV29-1
J gene: TRBJ2-7
clone size: -
CDR3 DNA: TGCAGCGTTGGTCACGGCTCCTACGAGCAGTACTTC
CDR3 protein: CSVGHGSYEQYF

D gene: -
V gene: TRBV28
J gene: TRBJ2-7
clone size: -
CDR3 DNA: TGTGCCAGCAGTTTAATAGGGAGGGAGCAGTACTTC
CDR3 protein: CASSLIGREQYF

D gene: TRBD1
V gene: TRBV11-3
J gene: TRBJ2-7
clone size: -
CDR3 DNA: TGTGCCAGCAGCTTAGTTCCCGGACAGGGGGGCTACGAGCAGTACTTC
CDR3 protein: CASSLVPGQGGYEQYF

D gene: -
V gene: TRBV18
J gene: TRBJ2-7
clone size: -
CDR3 DNA: TGTGCCAGCTCACCTCCCGCAGGGGCCTACGAGCAGTACTTC
CDR3 protein: CASSPPAGAYEQYF

D gene: TRBD1
V gene: TRBV11-3
J gene: TRBJ2-1
clone size: -
CDR3 DNA: TGTGCCAGCAGCTCCCTCGGGACAGGGGCACGCAATGAGCAGTTCTTC
CDR3 protein: CASSSLGTGARNEQFF

D gene: -
V gene: TRBV11-3
J gene: TRBJ1-3
clone size: medium-sized
CDR3 DNA: TGTGCCAGCAGCACTTTGGCCCGGCATGGAAACACCATATATTTT
CDR3 protein: CASSTLARHGNTIYF

D gene: TRBD2
V gene: TRBV6-8
J gene: TRBJ2-7
clone size: -
CDR3 DNA: TGTGCCAGCAGACCTGGGACTAGCGGCTTCTGGCACGAGCAGTACTTC
CDR3 protein: CASRPGTSGFWHEQYF

D gene: -
V gene: TRBV12-5
J gene: TRBJ1-1
clone size: -
CDR3 DNA: TGTGCTAGTGGTTTGGAAGTGAACACTGAAGCTTTCTTT
CDR3 protein: CASGLEVNTEAFF

D gene: -
V gene: TRBV11-3
J gene: TRBJ1-2
clone size: medium-sized
CDR3 DNA: TGTGCCAGCAGCTCTTACGGAGCTAACTATGGCTACACCTTC
CDR3 protein: CASSSYGANYGYTF

D gene: TRBD2
V gene: TRBV10-1
J gene: TRBJ2-7
clone size: -
CDR3 DNA: TGCGCCAGCACTTATAGCGGGAGAGCCTACGAGCAGTACTTC
CDR3 protein: CASTYSGRAYEQYF

D gene: -
V gene: TRBV7-4
J gene: TRBJ2-1
clone size: -
CDR3 DNA: TGTGCCAGCAGCCAGGCAGGGACCTACAATGAGCAGTTCTTC
CDR3 protein: CASSQAGTYNEQFF

D gene: -
V gene: TRBV5-1
J gene: TRBJ2-5
clone size: few
CDR3 DNA: TGCGCCAGCAGCAGGGAGGCAGCAGAAGAGACCCAGTACTTC
CDR3 protein: CASSREAAEETQYF

D gene: -
V gene: TRBV18
J gene: TRBJ1-5
clone size: -
CDR3 DNA: TGTGCCAGCTCACAGGGGGGAATGGGCAATCAGCCCCAGCATTTT
CDR3 protein: CASSQGGMGNQPQHF

D gene: -
V gene: TRBV14
J gene: TRBJ2-3
clone size: -
CDR3 DNA: TGTGCCAGCAGCCTCAGCACAGATACGCAGTATTTT
CDR3 protein: CASSLSTDTQYF

D gene: TRBD1
V gene: TRBV5-1
J gene: TRBJ1-4
clone size: -
CDR3 DNA: TGCGCCAGCAGCTTGGCCCCGGACAGGACTAATGAAAAACTGTTTTTT
CDR3 protein: CASSLAPDRTNEKLFF

D gene: -
V gene: TRBV30
J gene: TRBJ2-7
clone size: few
CDR3 DNA: TGTGCCAGCACCTGGAGCAGCAGGTCCTACGAGCAGTACTTC
CDR3 protein: CASTWSSRSYEQYF

D gene: TRBD2
V gene: TRBV9
J gene: TRBJ2-1
clone size: few
CDR3 DNA: TGTGCCAGCAGGGAAAGCGGGAGCCAGTACAATGAGCAGTTCTTC
CDR3 protein: CASRESGSQYNEQFF

D gene: -
V gene: TRBV12-5
J gene: TRBJ2-5
clone size: -
CDR3 DNA: TGTGCTAGTGGTCCCCCTGGGGAGACCCAGTACTTC
CDR3 protein: CASGPPGETQYF

D gene: TRBD1
V gene: TRBV19
J gene: TRBJ1-4
clone size: -
CDR3 DNA: TGTGCCAGTGCACCGCGGGACAGCGTTGAAAAACTGTTTTTT
CDR3 protein: CASAPRDSVEKLFF

D gene: -
V gene: TRBV1
J gene: TRBJ1-2
clone size: -
CDR3 DNA: TGCGCCAGCAACCGGGATCCGAACAGGGCACCTAACTATGGCTACACCTTC
CDR3 protein: CASNRDPNRAPNYGYTF

D gene: TRBD1
V gene: TRBV29-1
J gene: TRBJ1-2
clone size: -
CDR3 DNA: TGCAGCGTTCTACAGGGGGCCTTTGGCTACACCTTC
CDR3 protein: CSVLQGAFGYTF